This T cell receptor beta chain was sequenced for a study of blood T cell repertoires in COVID-19. Using immunoSEQ multiplex PCR, the repertoire was profiled, and TCRdb retains in-frame clones only, with some absent. The sample lists around 480,000 clones; about 91% were seen once. The CDR3 is 16 residues long. The V gene lost 4 bases and the J gene lost 0 bases, with 13 bases spanning the gap. CDR1 and CDR2 (germline): SGHAT, FQNNGV. This sequence joins TRBV11-2 and TRBJ2-1; TRBD1 might be the D (5 bases). Sample: peripheral blood. This receptor was identified in a woman aged 45-65 years with COVID-19, enrolled during active disease. Here the CDR3 reads CASSSQGMSSYNEQFF. CDR3 bases: TGTGCCAGCAGCTCCCAGGGTATGAGCTCCTACAATGAGCAGTTCTTC.